The entry below gives a single T cell receptor beta chain sequence along with its context. The antigen is not known. The sample originates from a study of cytomegalovirus exposure and HLA in healthy donors. Overall study results and limits: Analyses of presence/absence relied on an assumption of roughly uniform sequencing depth across donors.

V was clipped by 4 bases and J by 5 bases; unmatched bases: 3. CDR3 length: 14 amino acids. Germline CDR1 and CDR2: SNHLY and FYNNEI. Amplification used 60 Vbeta primers and 13 Jbeta primers. The assay was immunoSEQ multiplex PCR, and TCRdb's table has in-frame clones only and misses some. The sample carries about 160,000 clones, roughly 79% recorded once. This receptor was identified in a woman in her forties in good health and CMV-seronegative. V usage is TRBV2 and J usage is TRBJ2-1; 9 bases are a match to TRBD1. Sequencing used PBMCs. The CDR3 bases are TGTGCCAGCAGTGTCCGGGACAGGGACAATGAGCAGTTCTTC. Its translation is CASSVRDRDNEQFF. Filled out from reference TRBV2 and TRBJ2-1, the complete variable domain reads EPEVTQTPSHQVTQMGQEVILRCVPISNHLYFYWYRQILGQKVEFLVSFYNNEISEKSEIFDDQFSVERPDGSNFTLKIRSTKLEDSAMYFCASSVRDRDNEQFFGPGTRLTVL.